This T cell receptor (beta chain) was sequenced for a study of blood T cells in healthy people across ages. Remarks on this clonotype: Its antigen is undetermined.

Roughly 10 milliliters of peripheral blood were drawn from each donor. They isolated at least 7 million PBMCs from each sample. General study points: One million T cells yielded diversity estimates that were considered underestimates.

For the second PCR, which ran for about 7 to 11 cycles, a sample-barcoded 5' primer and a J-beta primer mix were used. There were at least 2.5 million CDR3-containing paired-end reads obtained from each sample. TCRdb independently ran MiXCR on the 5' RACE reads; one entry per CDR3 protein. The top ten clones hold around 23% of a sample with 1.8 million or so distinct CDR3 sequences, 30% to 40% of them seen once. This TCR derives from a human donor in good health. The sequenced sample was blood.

This CDR3 reads CASRGEYYGYTF. The DNA for the CDR3 is TGCGCCTCAAGGGGGGAGTACTATGGCTACACCTTC. This chain joins TRBV5-1 and TRBJ1-2, with a weak D call TRBD1 (6 bases). CDR3 size: 12 residues. Trimming removed 10 bases at V and 3 bases at J, with 13 bases between. Germline CDR1 and CDR2: SGHRS and YFSETQ.